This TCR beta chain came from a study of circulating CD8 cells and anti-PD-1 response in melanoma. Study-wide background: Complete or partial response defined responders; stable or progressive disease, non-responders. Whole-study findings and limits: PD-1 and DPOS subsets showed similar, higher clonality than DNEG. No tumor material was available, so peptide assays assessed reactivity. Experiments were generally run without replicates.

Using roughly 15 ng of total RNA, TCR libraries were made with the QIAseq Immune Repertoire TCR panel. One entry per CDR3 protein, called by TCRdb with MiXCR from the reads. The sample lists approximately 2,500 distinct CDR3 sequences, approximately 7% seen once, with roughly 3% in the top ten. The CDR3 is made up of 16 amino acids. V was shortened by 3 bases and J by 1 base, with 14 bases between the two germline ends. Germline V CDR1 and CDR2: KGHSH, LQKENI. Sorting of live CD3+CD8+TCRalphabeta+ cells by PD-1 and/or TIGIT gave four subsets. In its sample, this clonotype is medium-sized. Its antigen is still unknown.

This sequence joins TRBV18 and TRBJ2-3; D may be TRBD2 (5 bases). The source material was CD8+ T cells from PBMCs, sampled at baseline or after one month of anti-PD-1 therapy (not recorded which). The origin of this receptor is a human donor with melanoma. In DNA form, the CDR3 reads TGTGCCAGCTCACCCCCGGACTCCAGTGGCACAGATACGCAGTATTTT. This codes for CASSPPDSSGTDTQYF.